These 19 T cell receptor beta chains were sequenced from one sample in a study of Tregs in tolerant kidney transplant recipients. This table comes from immunoSEQ multiplex PCR, and its TCRdb copy is limited to in-frame clones, with some not included. This sample carries roughly 48,000 clones, with around 0.8% going to the ten biggest clones. The input for sequencing was CD4+ T cells from blood, taken before the transplant. The receptors derive from a human donor who received a combined kidney and bone marrow transplant.

About this clone: The read halts 3 residues ahead of the CDR3 end, with the missing end drawn from the germline J gene. The chain recombines TRBV10-1 with TRBJ2-7; TRBD1 aligns across 11 bases. The CDR3 is made up of 15 amino acids. Germline lookup yields CDR1 WNHNN and CDR2 SYGVQD (reference sequence). With 4 bases clipped from V and 0 bases from J, the junction kept 2 bases outside the gene matches. The DNA read from the CDR3 is TGCGCCAGCAGTGGGGGGACAGGGGGCTCCTACGAG. Translated: CASSGGTGGSYE. The entire CDR3 is CASSGGTGGSYEQYF.

As to this clone: The CDR3 end falls 3 residues outside the read, so it is completed with the germline J gene. J is TRBJ2-1 and V is TRBV20-1; TRBD2 agrees at 7 bases. Germline CDR1 reads DFQATT; CDR2 reads SNEGSKA (reference sequence). The CDR3 extends over 15 amino acids. Losses at the gene ends were 4 bases for V and 0 bases for J; bases not matched to a gene: 6. CDR3: CSAIPLADSYNEQFF. CDR3 bases read: TGCAGTGCTATACCCCTAGCGGACTCCTACAATGAG.

Concerning this clone itself: The sequence runs out 3 residues before the end of the CDR3; the remainder is reconstructed from the germline J gene. The chain links TRBV20-1 to TRBJ2-1; D perhaps matches TRBD2 (6 bases). The CDR3 extends over 15 amino acids. Between the trimmed V and J ends, which lost 3 bases and 4 bases, there was a span of 16 bases. In germline, CDR1 is DFQATT, CDR2 SNEGSKA (reference sequence). The CDR3 bases that were read are TGCAGTGCTAGTGACGGGACTCGGGAATACAATGAG. Protein sequence: CSASDGTREYNE. In full, the CDR3 is CSASDGTREYNEQFF.

As to this clone: The read is 3 residues too short to cover the CDR3 end, so that end is filled in from the germline J gene. V and J are TRBV18 and TRBJ1-5, with 7 bases aligning to TRBD1. This CDR3 has 17 residues. The germline V gene encodes CDR1 KGHSH and CDR2 LQKENI. V lost 2 bases and J lost 6; bases outside the gene matches: 13. Here the CDR3 reads CASSPVAWQGGSQPQHF. The sequenced part of the CDR3 DNA is TGTGCCAGCTCACCAGTGGCGTGGCAGGGGGGTTCTCAGCCC.

The sequenced part of the CDR3 DNA is TGTGCCAGCAGCGTTGGGACAGGAACAACGGGGCGTGAAAAA. Translation gives CASSVGTGTTGREK. The CDR3, in full, reads CASSVGTGTTGREKLFF. The chain employs TRBV9 and TRBJ1-4, with 8 bases identical to TRBD1. The sequence runs out 3 residues before the end of the CDR3; the remainder is reconstructed from the germline J gene. Trimming removed 2 bases from V and 7 bases from J; junction bases left unmatched: 13. The CDR3 consists of 17 residues. CDR1 is SGDLS and CDR2 is YYNGEE in the germline V gene.

To note about this clone: The read ends 3 residues early relative to the CDR3; the germline J gene fills the gap. This chain links TRBV7-9 with TRBJ2-4, with 8 bases lining up with TRBD1. The ends lost 11 bases at V and 0 bases at J; junction bases unmatched: 6. Germline assignment: CDR1 SEHNR and CDR2 FQNEAQ (reference sequence). The CDR3 consists of 14 residues. The part of the CDR3 DNA that was read is TGTGCCTGTCAGGGGGCCTCAGCCAAAAACATT. It yields the protein CACQGASAKNI. The CDR3 reads in full as CACQGASAKNIQYF.

With regard to this clone: Read sequence stops 3 residues before the CDR3 end, and the germline J gene provides the missing end. The chain is built from TRBV6-2 or TRBV6-3 and TRBJ2-3, with D perhaps matching TRBD2 (7 bases). Germline V lookup: CDR1 MNHEY, CDR2 SVGEGT. CDR3 length: 16 residues. V shed 2 bases and J shed 5 bases, with 17 bases lying between them. CDR3 DNA (partial): TGTGCCAGCAGTTACAGGGTGGGGGGGCGACAAGATACG. This translates into CASSYRVGGRQDT. The CDR3 in full is CASSYRVGGRQDTQYF.

With regard to this clone: Coverage ceases 3 residues before the CDR3 finishes, and the germline J gene fills in the end. The chain has TRBV19 and TRBJ1-1; 10 bases line up with TRBD1. Trimming cost V 5 bases and J 1 base; bases outside gene matches: 4. Germline V gene lookup returns CDR1 LNHDA and CDR2 SQIVND (reference sequence). The CDR3 runs 15 residues. Incomplete CDR3 DNA: TGTGCCAGTAGTCCCGGGACAGGGGCGAACACTGAA. Translating gives CASSPGTGANTE. The entire CDR3 reads CASSPGTGANTEAFF. The full variable domain, in which reference TRBV19 and TRBJ1-1 provide the parts outside the CDR3, is DGGITQSPKYLFRKEGQNVTLSCEQNLNHDAMYWYRQDPGQGLRLIYYSQIVNDFQKGDIAEGYSVSREKKESFPLTVTSAQKNPTAFYLCASSPGTGANTEAFFGQGTRLTVV.

In the case of this clone: The read terminates 3 residues ahead of where the CDR3 ends, so the germline J gene completes it. The chain carries TRBV5-1 and TRBJ2-3; 12 bases are shared with TRBD2. V dropped 1 base and J dropped 6; count of bases not matched to a gene: 6. The CDR3 runs 16 residues. In germline, CDR1 is SGHRS, CDR2 YFSETQ. The CDR3 here is CASSLILAGGPDTQYF. The part of the CDR3 DNA that was read is TGCGCCAGCAGCTTGATTCTAGCGGGAGGGCCGGATACG.

About this clone: The CDR3 is cut off 3 residues early in the read; its end comes from the germline J gene. The chain recombines TRBV20-1 with TRBJ2-3; the D gene is possibly TRBD2 (5 bases). Germline loops: CDR1 DFQATT, CDR2 SNEGSKA (reference sequence). The germline V and J ends were trimmed by 4 bases and 1 base, with 18 bases remaining between them. The CDR3 spans 16 residues. The CDR3 DNA, read in part, is TGCAGTGCTATTCGACTCAAGGATAGCGGCACAGATACG. Translating it yields CSAIRLKDSGTDT. In full, the CDR3 is CSAIRLKDSGTDTQYF.

A remark on this clone: The read falls 3 residues short of the CDR3 end, and the missing part is taken from the germline J gene. The V and J genes are TRBV30 and TRBJ2-1, with D perhaps TRBD2 (7 bases). CDR1 and CDR2 (germline): GTSNPN, SVGIG (reference sequence). Trimming shortened V by 5 bases and J by 6 bases, and 14 bases separated the two germline ends. CDR3 length: 13 residues. CDR3 DNA (partial): TGTGCCTGGGAGAGGGGGGGTGGCAATGAG. Its protein is CAWERGGGNE. The whole CDR3 region reads CAWERGGGNEQFF.

To note about this clone: The read ends 3 residues before the CDR3 terminus; that terminus is restored from the germline J gene. The chain has TRBV7-8 and TRBJ2-1; the D is unclear. CDR1 is SGHVS, CDR2 FQNEAQ, per germline. V gave up 1 base and J gave up 8 bases, with 12 bases separating them. CDR3 length: 14 amino acids. The CDR3 sequence: CASSLEFQSYEQFF. Incomplete CDR3 DNA: TGTGCCAGCAGCTTAGAATTTCAGTCGTATGAG.

A note on this clone: The CDR3 end lies 3 residues beyond the end of the read and is filled in from the germline J gene. V gene TRBV7-2 combines with J gene TRBJ1-3, with D perhaps TRBD1 (5 bases). The CDR3 sequence is 15 residues long. Trimming shortened V by 1 base and J by 1 base, and 8 bases separated the two germline ends. The germline gives CDR1 SGHTA, CDR2 FQGNSA. Here the CDR3 reads CASSLVSGSGNTIYF. Incomplete CDR3 DNA: TGTGCCAGCAGCTTAGTCTCAGGGTCTGGAAACACC.

On this clone itself: Coverage ceases 3 residues before the CDR3 finishes, and the germline J gene fills in the end. This chain joins TRBV19 and TRBJ2-7, with TRBD1 as a possible D gene (5 bases). This CDR3 contains 13 residues. Germline V gene lookup returns CDR1 LNHDA and CDR2 SQIVND (reference sequence). V was clipped by 0 bases and J by 3 bases, with 6 bases between them. Partial CDR3 DNA: TGTGCCAGTAGTATAGATCAGGGCTACGAG. The encoded protein is CASSIDQGYE. In full, the CDR3 reads CASSIDQGYEQYF.

Regarding this clone: The CDR3 extends 3 residues past the end of the read, so its final part is completed from the germline J gene. The rearrangement uses TRBV30 and TRBJ2-5; D remains unclear. The CDR3 totals 14 residues. The germline CDR1 and CDR2 sequences are GTSNPN and SVGIG (reference sequence). Trimming took off 4 bases at V and 3 bases at J, with 15 bases between the two ends. CDR3 region: CAWNSPGREETQYF. The part of the CDR3 DNA that was read is TGTGCCTGGAACAGCCCTGGTAGGGAAGAGACC.

In the case of this clone: The read ends 3 residues before the CDR3 terminus; that terminus is restored from the germline J gene. The chain couples TRBV19 to TRBJ2-7; the match to TRBD2 covers 10 bases. The CDR3 is 15 residues long. Trimming removed 5 bases from V and 0 bases from J; junction bases left unmatched: 4. The germline V gene encodes CDR1 LNHDA and CDR2 SQIVND (reference sequence). Incomplete CDR3 DNA: TGTGCCAGTAGTCGGACTAGCGGAGTCTCCTACGAG. Amino acid sequence: CASSRTSGVSYE. The CDR3 in full is CASSRTSGVSYEQYF.

On this clone itself: The read is 3 residues too short to cover the CDR3 end, so that end is filled in from the germline J gene. V gene TRBV20-1 combines with J gene TRBJ2-1; 14 bases match TRBD2. Germline V lookup: CDR1 DFQATT, CDR2 SNEGSKA (reference sequence). V trimming: 2 bases; J trimming: 9 bases; junction bases outside the gene matches: 3. The CDR3 has 14 residues. The sequenced part of the CDR3 DNA is TGCAGTGCTAGAACGGGACTAGCGGGAGTTGAG. Its protein is CSARTGLAGVE. The complete CDR3 reads CSARTGLAGVEQFF.

Turning to this clone: The read halts 3 residues ahead of the CDR3 end, with the missing end drawn from the germline J gene. The chain is built from TRBV20-1 and TRBJ1-1; D possibly corresponds to TRBD1 (5 bases). CDR3 length: 14 residues. The germline V and J ends were trimmed by 0 bases and 3 bases, with 11 bases remaining between them. Germline V gives CDR1 DFQATT, CDR2 SNEGSKA (reference sequence). CDR3 DNA (partial): TGCAGTGCTAGAGATCCTCAGGGCCACACTGAA. Encoded protein: CSARDPQGHTE. The full-length CDR3 reads as CSARDPQGHTEAFF.

Comments on this clone: From the germline J gene comes the end of the CDR3, since the read stops 3 residues before it. V gene TRBV7-3 combines with J gene TRBJ2-2; D is perhaps TRBD1 (6 bases). Looked up from germline, CDR1 is SGHTA and CDR2 is FQGTGA. Trimming removed 0 bases from V and 2 bases from J, with 13 bases in between. This CDR3 is built from 17 residues. CDR3 bases read: TGTGCCAGCAGCTTAACGAGTACCAGGGGTAACACCGGGGAG. Protein: CASSLTSTRGNTGE. The entire CDR3 reads CASSLTSTRGNTGELFF. Supplemented by reference TRBV7-3 and TRBJ2-2, the full variable domain reads GAGVSQTPSNKVTEKGKYVELRCDPISGHTALYWYRQSLGQGPEFLIYFQGTGAADDSGLPNDRFFAVRPEGSVSTLKIQRTERGDSAVYLCASSLTSTRGNTGELFFGEGSRLTVL.